This T cell receptor beta chain was sequenced during a study of blood T cells in healthy people across ages. Primers used in a second PCR of roughly 7 to 12 cycles were a sample-barcoded 5' primer and a J-beta primer mix. TCRdb independently ran MiXCR on the 5' RACE reads; one entry per CDR3 protein. The table shows approximately 810,000 distinct CDR3 sequences, with 29% occurring only once. J lost 13 bases, V lost 5 bases, and 21 bases had no gene match. The length of the CDR3 is 19 residues. Germline loops: CDR1 SEHNR, CDR2 FQNEAQ (reference sequence). This clonotype occurred a few times. The source is a woman at least 80 years old in good health. The sample was blood. V and J are TRBV7-9 and TRBJ1-6; 12 bases agree with TRBD1. The CDR3 coding sequence is TGTGCCAGCAGCGCATCCGGGACAGGGGGCGCGCGGGGCGTTTCGCCCCTCCACTTT. Translation gives CASSASGTGGARGVSPLHF.